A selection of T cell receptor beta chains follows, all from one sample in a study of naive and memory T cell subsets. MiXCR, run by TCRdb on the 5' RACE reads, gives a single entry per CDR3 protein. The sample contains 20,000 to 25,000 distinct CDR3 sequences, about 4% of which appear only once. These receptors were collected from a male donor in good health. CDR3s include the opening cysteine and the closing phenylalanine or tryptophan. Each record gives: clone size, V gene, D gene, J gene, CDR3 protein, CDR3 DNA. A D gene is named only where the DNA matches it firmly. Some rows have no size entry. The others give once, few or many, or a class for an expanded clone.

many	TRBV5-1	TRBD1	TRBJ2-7	CASSLAQGYEQYF	TGCGCCAGCAGCTTGGCACAGGGGTACGAGCAGTACTTC
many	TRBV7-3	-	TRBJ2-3	CASSLMLASTDTQYF	TGTGCCAGCAGCTTAATGCTAGCTAGCACAGATACGCAGTATTTT
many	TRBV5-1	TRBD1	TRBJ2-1	CASSTGQAHWSYNEQFF	TGCGCCAGCAGCACCGGACAGGCCCATTGGTCCTACAATGAGCAGTTCTTC
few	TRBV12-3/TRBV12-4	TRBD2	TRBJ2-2	CASRSSGSGGGELFF	TGTGCCAGCAGATCAAGCGGGAGTGGTGGCGGGGAGCTGTTTTTT
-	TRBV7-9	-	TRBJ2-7	CASSLDAGPAYEQYF	TGTGCCAGCAGCTTAGATGCGGGACCGGCGTACGAGCAGTACTTC
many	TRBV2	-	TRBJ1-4	CASSASENEKLFF	TGTGCCAGCAGTGCCAGCGAAAATGAAAAACTGTTTTTT
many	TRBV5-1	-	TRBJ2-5	CASTSGFSLRQETRYF	TGCGCCAGCACCTCAGGGTTTTCTCTCCGTCAAGAGACCCGGTACTTC
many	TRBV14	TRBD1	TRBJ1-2	CASSRQGNYGYTF	TGTGCCAGCAGCCGACAGGGGAACTATGGCTACACCTTC
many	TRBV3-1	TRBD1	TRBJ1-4	CASKPRQGAAVGEKLFF	TGTGCCAGCAAACCCCGACAGGGGGCAGCGGTTGGTGAAAAACTGTTTTTT
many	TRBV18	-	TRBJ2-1	CASSQETVYNEQFF	TGTGCCAGCTCACAAGAGACAGTCTACAATGAGCAGTTCTTC
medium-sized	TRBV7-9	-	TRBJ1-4	CASSGERGATNEKLFF	TGTGCCAGCAGCGGGGAGAGGGGCGCAACTAATGAAAAACTGTTTTTT
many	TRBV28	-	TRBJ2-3	CASSRTQSGTQYF	TGTGCCAGCAGTCGGACCCAATCCGGTACGCAGTATTTT
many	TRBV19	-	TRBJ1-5	CASCDRLGPQHF	TGTGCCAGCTGCGACAGGCTGGGGCCCCAGCATTTT
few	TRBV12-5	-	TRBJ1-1	CASGLVIGRMNTEAFF	TGTGCTAGTGGTTTGGTAATAGGACGGATGAACACTGAAGCTTTCTTT
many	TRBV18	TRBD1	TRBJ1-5	CASSEQGSNQPQHF	TGTGCCAGCTCGGAACAGGGGAGCAATCAGCCCCAGCATTTT
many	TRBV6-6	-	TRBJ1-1	CASSYGDLWGTEAFF	TGTGCCAGCAGTTACGGGGACCTGTGGGGCACTGAAGCTTTCTTT
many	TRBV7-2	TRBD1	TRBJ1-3	CASSPDGTVGNTIYF	TGTGCCAGCAGCCCCGATGGGACAGTAGGAAACACCATATATTTT
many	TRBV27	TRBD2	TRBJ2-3	CASSYSGRSPDTQYF	TGTGCCAGCAGTTATAGCGGGAGGAGCCCAGATACGCAGTATTTT
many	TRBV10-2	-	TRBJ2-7	CASSEPEDEQYF	TGCGCCAGCAGTGAGCCAGAGGACGAGCAGTACTTC
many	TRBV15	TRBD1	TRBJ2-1	CATSRGEAGTGDHNEQFF	TGTGCCACCAGCAGAGGTGAGGCCGGGACAGGGGACCACAATGAGCAGTTCTTC
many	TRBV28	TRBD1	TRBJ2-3	CASSFGTGGPDTQYF	TGTGCCAGCAGTTTCGGGACAGGGGGCCCAGATACGCAGTATTTT
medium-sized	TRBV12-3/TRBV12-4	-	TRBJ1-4	CASSPPPGITNEKLFF	TGTGCCAGCAGTCCCCCTCCAGGGATAACTAATGAAAAACTGTTTTTT
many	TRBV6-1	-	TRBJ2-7	CASSEAGSTTYEQYF	TGTGCCAGCAGTGAAGCTGGCAGTACGACCTACGAGCAGTACTTC
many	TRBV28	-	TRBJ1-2	CASSSPEQGGGYTF	TGTGCCAGCAGTTCGCCAGAGCAGGGTGGTGGCTACACCTTC
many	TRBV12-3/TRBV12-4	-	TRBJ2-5	CASSYEGETQYF	TGTGCCAGCAGTTACGAAGGGGAGACCCAGTACTTC
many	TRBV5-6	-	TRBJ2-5	CASKALQETQYF	TGTGCCAGCAAGGCCCTCCAAGAGACCCAGTACTTC
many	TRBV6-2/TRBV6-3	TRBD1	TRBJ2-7	CASTNRDRGTYEQYF	TGTGCCAGCACCAACCGGGACAGGGGGACCTACGAGCAGTACTTC
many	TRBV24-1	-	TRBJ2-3	CATSDKGSDTQYF	TGTGCCACCAGTGACAAGGGAAGTGATACGCAGTATTTT
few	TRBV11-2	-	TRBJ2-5	CASSPYTGQETQYF	TGTGCCAGCAGCCCTTATACGGGACAAGAGACCCAGTACTTC
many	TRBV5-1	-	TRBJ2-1	CASSGGGSNNNEQFF	TGCGCCAGCAGTGGTGGAGGGAGTAATAACAATGAGCAGTTCTTC